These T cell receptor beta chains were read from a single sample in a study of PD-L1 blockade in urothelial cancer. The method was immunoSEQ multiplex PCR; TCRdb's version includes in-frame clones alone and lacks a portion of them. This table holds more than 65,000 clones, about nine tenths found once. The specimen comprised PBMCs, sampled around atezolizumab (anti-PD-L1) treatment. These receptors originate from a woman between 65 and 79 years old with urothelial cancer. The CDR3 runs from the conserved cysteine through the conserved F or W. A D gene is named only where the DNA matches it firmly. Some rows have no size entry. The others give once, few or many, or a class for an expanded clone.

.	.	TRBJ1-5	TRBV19	TGTGCCAGTAGTGTCGGACACAAAGGCAATCAGCCCCAGCATTTT	CASSVGHKGNQPQHF
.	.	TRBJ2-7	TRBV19	TGTGCCAGTAGTACTGGAACAGGGCCCTACGAGCAGTACTTC	CASSTGTGPYEQYF
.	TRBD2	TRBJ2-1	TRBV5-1	TGCGCCAGCAGCTTGGCCTGGACTAGCGCCTACAATGAGCAGTTCTTC	CASSLAWTSAYNEQFF
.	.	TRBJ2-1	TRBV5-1	TGCGCCAGCAGCTTGGGTATAGCGACTAGCAATGAGCAGTTCTTC	CASSLGIATSNEQFF
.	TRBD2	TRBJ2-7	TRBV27	TGTGCCAGCAAATTGGTACTAGCGGGTGTCTACGAGCAGTACTTC	CASKLVLAGVYEQYF
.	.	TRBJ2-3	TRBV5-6	TGTGCCAGCAGCCCGGGGGTCACAGATACGCAGTATTTT	CASSPGVTDTQYF
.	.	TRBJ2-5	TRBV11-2	TGTGCCAGCAGCTTAAAACCGAGGGAGACCCAGTACTTC	CASSLKPRETQYF
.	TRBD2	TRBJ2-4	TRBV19	TGTGCCAGTAGTATGGAACTAGCGGGAGTTGGAGCCAAAAACATTCAGTACTTC	CASSMELAGVGAKNIQYF
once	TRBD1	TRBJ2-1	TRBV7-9	TGTGCCAGCAGCTCCGGACAGGGCCGTCCCTACAATGAGCAGTTCTTC	CASSSGQGRPYNEQFF
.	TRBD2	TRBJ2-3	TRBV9	TGTGCCAGCAGCGTAGCTTCCAGCGGGGGACGCACAGATACGCAGTATTTT	CASSVASSGGRTDTQYF
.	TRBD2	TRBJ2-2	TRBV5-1	TGCGCCAGCAGCTCGACTAGCGGGAGAGTCGGGGAGCTGTTTTTT	CASSSTSGRVGELFF
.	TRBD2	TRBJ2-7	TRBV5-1	TGCGCCAGCAGCTTGACCGTAGCGGGAGAGACCTACGAGCAGTACTTC	CASSLTVAGETYEQYF
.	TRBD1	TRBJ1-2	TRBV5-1	TGCGCCAGCAGCTCGGGGACAGGGGGAACTAACGGCTACACCTTC	CASSSGTGGTNGYTF
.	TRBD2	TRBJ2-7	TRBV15	TGTGCCACCAGCATAGGACTAGCAGAATACGAGCAGTACTTC	CATSIGLAEYEQYF
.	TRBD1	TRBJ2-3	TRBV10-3	TGTGCCATCAGTGAGTCGACAGGGGCTGGCACAGATACGCAGTATTTT	CAISESTGAGTDTQYF
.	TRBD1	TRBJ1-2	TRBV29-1	TGCAGCGTTGGGGACGGACAGGGGATTTATGGCTACACCTTC	CSVGDGQGIYGYTF
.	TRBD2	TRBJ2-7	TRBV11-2	TGTGCCAGCAGCTTAGCCGGCGGGGGGGCCTACGAGCAGTACTTC	CASSLAGGGAYEQYF
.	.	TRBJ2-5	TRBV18	TGTGCCAGCTCACCACCGAGTCAAGAGACCCAGTACTTC	CASSPPSQETQYF
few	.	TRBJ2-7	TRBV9	TGTGCCAGCAGCGTAGACTTCTCGAGCTCCTACGAGCAGTACTTC	CASSVDFSSSYEQYF
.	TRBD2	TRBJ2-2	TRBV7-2	TGTGCCAGCAGCTTAGGGGGAGGGCCCACCGGGGAGCTGTTTTTT	CASSLGGGPTGELFF
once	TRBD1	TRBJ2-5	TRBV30	TGTGCCTGGAGTGTAGGCCCCCAGCAGGGGGACTTC	CAWSVGPQQGDF
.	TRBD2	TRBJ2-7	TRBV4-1	TGCGCCAGCAGCCCCATTCCCAGCGGGAGATTCTACGAGCAGTACTTC	CASSPIPSGRFYEQYF
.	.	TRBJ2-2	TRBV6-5	TGTGCCAGCAGATATCCAGGGGTCAGCACCGGGGAGCTGTTTTTT	CASRYPGVSTGELFF
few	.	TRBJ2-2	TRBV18	TGTGCCAGCTCACTTTCCCAGGACAGCTCGGCCGGGGAGCTGTTTTTT	CASSLSQDSSAGELFF